This TCR beta chain was found in a study of blood T cells in healthy people across ages. Study-wide findings and caveats: Higher diversity, along with more naive CD4+ cells, distinguished long-lived donors from aged donors.

The use of a sample-barcoded 5' primer and a J-beta primer mix characterized a second PCR of roughly 7 to 12 cycles. TCRdb used MiXCR to reprocess the 5' RACE reads, holding one entry per CDR3 protein. The sample includes about 640,000 distinct CDR3 sequences, about 28% of them seen just once. At least ten counts were recorded for this clonotype. Its antigen is as yet unknown. The germline gives CDR1 GTSNPN, CDR2 SVGIG (reference sequence). V trimming: 4 bases; J trimming: 4 bases; junction bases outside the gene matches: 4. This CDR3 has 14 amino acids. Healthy Caucasian individuals from Russia aged about 6 to 90 served as donors.

The rearrangement joins TRBV30 to TRBJ1-2; 12 bases match TRBD1. Sequenced material: blood. This TCR was sampled from a woman older than 75 in good health. The CDR3 loop reads CAWKGQGATYGYTF. DNA for the CDR3: TGTGCCTGGAAGGGACAGGGGGCTACCTATGGCTACACCTTC.